This T cell receptor beta chain stems from a study of T cells after yellow fever vaccination. Study at large: Some fractions had low cell numbers, and these were prepared with SMART-Seq v4 Ultra Low Input.

Conversion of TCR transcripts into cDNA relied on 5'RACE template switching, which added a universal primer site and UMIs. MiXCR was run by TCRdb on the 5' RACE reads, yielding one entry per CDR3 protein. The sample consists of fewer than 450,000 distinct CDR3 sequences, about 9.9% of them appearing once. Notes on this clonotype: Its antigen remains unknown.

Study-wide points: Faster peaking, at day 5 versus 15, marked a secondary response that was weaker.

Trimming cost V 3 bases and J 4 bases; bases outside gene matches: 7. The CDR3 has 15 residues. The germline CDR1 and CDR2 sequences are SEHNR and FQNEAQ (reference sequence). The receptor was derived from a man aged 18 to 30 who received the YFV17D yellow fever vaccine. The chain uses TRBV7-9 and TRBJ2-5; 8 nucleotides match TRBD1. Sequences were derived from PBMCs, sampled on the day of the first yellow fever vaccination. The CDR3 reads CASSFLSGGPETQYF. CDR3 sequence (DNA): TGTGCCAGCAGCTTCCTCTCAGGGGGCCCAGAGACCCAGTACTTC.